The clone carrying this TCR beta chain showed up just a few times. Its antigen is unknown. TCRdb analysed the RT-PCR reads with MiXCR anew, one entry per CDR3 protein. The sample holds around 530,000 distinct CDR3 sequences; more than 15% are singletons and the top ten take 3%. The data stem from a study of response to subunit inactivated influenza vaccine. Study-level findings and limits: Authors suggested seasonal influenza vaccinations each recruit few new T cells.

The TCR sequence derives from a man between 50 and 75 years old who received an inactivated influenza vaccine. The sequenced sample was CD4+ T cells sorted from PBMCs, obtained around 25 months after vaccination.

The DNA for the CDR3 is TGCAGTGCTCCGACAGGGTTCGGCACCGGGGAGCTGTTTTTT. It translates to CSAPTGFGTGELFF. The chain links TRBV20-1 to TRBJ2-2, with TRBD1 matching over 7 bases. The V segment lost 5 bases and the J segment 4 bases; nucleotides outside the gene matches: 7. The CDR3 has 14 residues. The V gene's germline CDR1 is DFQATT and CDR2 SNEGSKA (reference sequence).